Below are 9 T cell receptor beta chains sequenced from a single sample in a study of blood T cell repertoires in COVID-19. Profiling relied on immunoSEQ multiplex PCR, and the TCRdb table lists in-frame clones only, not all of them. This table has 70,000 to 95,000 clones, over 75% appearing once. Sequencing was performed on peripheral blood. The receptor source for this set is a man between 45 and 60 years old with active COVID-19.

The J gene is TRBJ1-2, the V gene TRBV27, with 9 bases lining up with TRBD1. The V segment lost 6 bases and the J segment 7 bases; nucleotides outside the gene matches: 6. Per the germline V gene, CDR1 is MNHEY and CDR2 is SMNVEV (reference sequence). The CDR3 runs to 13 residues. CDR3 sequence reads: CASRGGDRVGYTF. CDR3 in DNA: TGTGCCAGCAGGGGGGGGGACAGGGTTGGCTACACCTTC.

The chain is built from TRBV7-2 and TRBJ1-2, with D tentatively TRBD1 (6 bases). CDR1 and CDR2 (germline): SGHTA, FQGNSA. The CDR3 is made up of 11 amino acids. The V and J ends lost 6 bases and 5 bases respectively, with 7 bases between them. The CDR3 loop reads CASRGAYGYTF. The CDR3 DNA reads TGTGCCAGCAGGGGGGCGTATGGCTACACCTTC.

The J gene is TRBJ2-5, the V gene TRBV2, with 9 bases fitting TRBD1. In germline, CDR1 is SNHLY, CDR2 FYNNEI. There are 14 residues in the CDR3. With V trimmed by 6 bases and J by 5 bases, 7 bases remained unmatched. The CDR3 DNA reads TGTGCCAGCAGCGCACAGGGGGCGGATGAGACCCAGTACTTC. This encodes CASSAQGADETQYF.

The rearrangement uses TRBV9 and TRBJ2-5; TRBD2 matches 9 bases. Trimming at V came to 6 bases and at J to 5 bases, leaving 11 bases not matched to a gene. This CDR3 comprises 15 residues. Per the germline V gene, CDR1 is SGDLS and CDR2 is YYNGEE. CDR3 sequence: CASNMRGGREETQYF. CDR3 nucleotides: TGTGCCAGCAATATGCGGGGGGGCCGAGAGGAGACCCAGTACTTC.

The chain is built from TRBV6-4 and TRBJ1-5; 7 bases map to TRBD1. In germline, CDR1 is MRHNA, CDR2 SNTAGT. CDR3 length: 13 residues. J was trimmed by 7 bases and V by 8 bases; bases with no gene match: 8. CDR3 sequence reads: CASYDRVRQPQHF. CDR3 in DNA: TGTGCCAGCTATGACAGGGTGCGCCAGCCCCAGCATTTT.

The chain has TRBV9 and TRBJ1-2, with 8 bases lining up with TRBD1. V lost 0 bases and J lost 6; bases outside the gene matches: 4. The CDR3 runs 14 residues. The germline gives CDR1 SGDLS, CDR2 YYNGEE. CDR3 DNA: TGTGCCAGCAGCGTAGGCAGGGGGCTAGATGGCTACACCTTC. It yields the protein CASSVGRGLDGYTF.

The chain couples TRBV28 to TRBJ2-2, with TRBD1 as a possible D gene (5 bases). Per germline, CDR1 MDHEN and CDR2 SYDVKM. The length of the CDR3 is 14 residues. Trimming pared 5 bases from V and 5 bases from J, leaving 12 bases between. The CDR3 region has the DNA TGTGCCAGCAGTCCATACACAGGAACCGGGGAGCTGTTTTTT. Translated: CASSPYTGTGELFF.

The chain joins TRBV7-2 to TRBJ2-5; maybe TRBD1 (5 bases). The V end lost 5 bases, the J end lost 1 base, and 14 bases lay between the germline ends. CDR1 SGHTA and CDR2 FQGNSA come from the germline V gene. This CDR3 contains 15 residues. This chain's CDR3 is CASSDRQSFQETQYF. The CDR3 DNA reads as TGTGCCAGCAGCGATCGACAGTCCTTCCAAGAGACCCAGTACTTC.

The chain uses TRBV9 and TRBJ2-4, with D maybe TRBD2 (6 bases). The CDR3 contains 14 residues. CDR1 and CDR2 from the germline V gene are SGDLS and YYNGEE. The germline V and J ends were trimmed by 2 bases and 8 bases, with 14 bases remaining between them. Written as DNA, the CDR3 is TGTGCCAGCAGCGTTGACCGGAGCGGGTACATTCAGTACTTC. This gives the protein CASSVDRSGYIQYF.